These T cell receptor beta chains were read from a single sample in a study of CXCR3-negative and CXCR3-positive naive CD8 T cells. TCRdb reprocessed the 5' RACE reads, with one entry per CDR3 protein and no DNA. The sample shows approximately 70,000 distinct CDR3 sequences, and about 1.5% sits with its ten largest clones. Sequenced sample: naive CXCR3- CD8+ T cells from blood. The receptors here all came from a human donor in good health. Some clones in this sample may be carry-over from other donors' samples. Both conserved end residues are part of each CDR3. Only part of the rows carry a size: once, few, many, or a class if the clone is expanded.

abundance	v_gene	j_gene	CDR3aa
-	TRBV7-9	TRBJ2-7	CASSAAGAYEQYF
-	TRBV28	TRBJ2-7	CASSPQGLEQYF
-	TRBV7-3	TRBJ2-3	CASSLTGGVADTQYF
-	TRBV7-6	TRBJ2-3	CASSSFGLAGAVGDTQYF
-	TRBV4-1	TRBJ2-7	CASSQAGPSGGYEQYF
medium-sized	TRBV20-1	TRBJ1-1	CSASGQGDTEAFF
-	TRBV10-1	TRBJ2-1	CASPTEGSLGLAYNEQFF
-	TRBV28	TRBJ2-3	CAISGTRVGTDTQYF
-	TRBV11-3	TRBJ1-3	CASSSLSGNTIYF
-	TRBV29-1	TRBJ1-1	CSVEHLGQGEGWTEAFF
-	TRBV5-1	TRBJ1-2	CASSLEASSERGGYGYTF
-	TRBV20-1	TRBJ2-7	CSARVSPITSGAYEQYF
-	TRBV11-2	TRBJ2-2	CASSFTGGLTGELFF
-	TRBV5-6	TRBJ2-7	CASSPGDSYEQYF
-	TRBV28	TRBJ2-1	CASSVGRANEQFF
-	TRBV5-1	TRBJ2-2	CASSLAQGAGTGELFF
-	TRBV5-6	TRBJ2-1	CASSWSAEQFF
-	TRBV9	TRBJ1-2	CASSPDGLYNYGYTF
-	TRBV9	TRBJ2-5	CASRGGDQETQYF
-	TRBV7-2	TRBJ1-6	CASSLDQASYNSPLHF
-	TRBV4-1	TRBJ1-2	CASSLVTGDVNGYTF
-	TRBV7-9	TRBJ2-1	CAIPRGGISDEQFF
-	TRBV4-2	TRBJ2-7	CASSQGEGVSYEQYF
-	TRBV5-1	TRBJ2-3	CASSSERLAFTDTQYF
-	TRBV29-1	TRBJ2-1	CSVETRDSYNEQFF
-	TRBV6-6	TRBJ2-5	CASNNDRDQETQYF
-	TRBV20-1	TRBJ2-7	CSAQSIGTYEQYF
-	TRBV10-2	TRBJ1-2	CASGGRSDLWWGYTF
-	TRBV28	TRBJ2-5	CASSETEDLQETQYF
-	TRBV29-1	TRBJ2-5	CSVEGDKQETQYF
-	TRBV12-3/TRBV12-4	TRBJ1-1	CASGFGFGNTEAFF
-	TRBV4-3	TRBJ2-2	CASSQDRWETGGTGELFF
-	TRBV29-1	TRBJ2-7	CSVAASSYEQYF
-	TRBV28	TRBJ2-5	CASSPWGLAGGVSSETQYF
-	TRBV4-3	TRBJ2-2	CASSHANTGELFF
-	TRBV20-1	TRBJ2-7	CSARVLAAESHEQYF
-	TRBV7-2	TRBJ2-1	CASGGSYNEQFF
-	TRBV29-1	TRBJ1-2	CSVELPHGYTF
-	TRBV28	TRBJ2-1	CASSAFPGTHNEQFF
-	TRBV7-9	TRBJ1-5	CASSLDGGLMPQHF
-	TRBV9	TRBJ1-2	CASSPTPGTDYTF
-	TRBV6-2/TRBV6-3	TRBJ2-2	CASRKRLAGTNTGELFF
-	TRBV3-1	TRBJ2-1	CASSTDSGRVYNEQFF
-	TRBV4-3	TRBJ2-7	CASSQVGGALYEQYF
-	TRBV3-1	TRBJ2-7	CASSQDLGGRGQYF
-	TRBV7-9	TRBJ2-7	CASSLKGEYEQYF
-	TRBV7-9	TRBJ2-7	CASSLPTSGRDYEQYF
-	TRBV4-1	TRBJ2-7	CASSQDRSGQSYEQYF
-	TRBV7-9	TRBJ1-1	CASSAPPQVEAFF
-	TRBV15	TRBJ2-7	CATSRSSGHRNEQYF
-	TRBV28	TRBJ2-5	CASSLRDRGIQETQYF
-	TRBV7-6	TRBJ2-3	CASSPTPAATDTQYF
-	TRBV6-5	TRBJ2-1	CASSYPGLAGVYEQFF
-	TRBV29-1	TRBJ2-3	CSVGVAGTSWDISTDTQYF
-	TRBV29-1	TRBJ2-7	CSVRGQKTSYEQYF
-	TRBV10-3	TRBJ2-7	CAISESSGRENYEQYF
-	TRBV3-1	TRBJ2-5	CASSQEVWETQYF